This T cell receptor (beta chain) was found in a study of beta chain features in type 1 diabetes (dated by TCRdb to 2016 to 2018). Context from the whole study: Patients and healthy donors did not differ in mean age, gender distribution, total cell number or subset yield. A total of 85 million to 110 million sorted cells were examined across all samples, and RNA yield correlated strongly with the number of cells per subset. The study compared the TCRB repertoires of sorted circulating CD4+ T cell subsets in recently diagnosed type 1 diabetes patients with those in matched healthy donors. Whereas all 30 or so donors provided naive and central memory subsets, regulatory and stem cell-like memory subsets were isolated from just 8 patients and roughly eight healthy donors. General conclusions and limits of the study: Type 1 diabetes patients showed a moderate but significant shortening of TCRB CDR3 length in all four CD4+ subsets. At VDJ recombination sites, patients with type 1 diabetes made fewer insertions and deleted more nucleotides, a pattern implying thymic rearrangement abnormalities. Because cDNA rather than genomic DNA was sequenced, highly expressing activated cells could have been over-represented, although no difference in activation and CD3 levels was found between groups. Only small numbers of individuals were included in the HLA sub-analyses, which left unresolved whether HLA type had any influence on TCRB rearrangement. PCR may preferentially amplify shorter templates, but because patient and control samples were amplified and corrected together, any resulting skew would affect both groups equally. The naive, central memory and regulatory TCRB repertoires appeared to resemble one another more closely among patients than among healthy donors.

The entire isolated RNA was reverse transcribed using the High Capacity cDNA Reverse Transcription Kit, and thus expressed TCRB transcripts were sequenced. Naive, central memory and regulatory T cell samples underwent deep immunoSEQ sequencing, averaging about 3.57 million total reads per sample. Sorted cells were lysed in RLT buffer, and RNA was extracted using DNase-treated RNeasy Micro or Mini kits according to cell number. To prevent cross-contamination, every cell subset was processed on its own, while patient and healthy donor samples were processed together. Using the immunoSEQ multiplex PCR, TCRB sequences were amplified from cDNA into 87-bp fragments spanning the CDR3 region. Sequencing of the amplicons was done on the Illumina HiSeq platform. The original methods were these. Synthetic template baselines were used to correct PCR bias computationally, reads within Hamming distance 2 were collapsed, and singletons that could not be merged were discarded. Reads were aligned to IMGT to assign V, D and J genes, CDR3 length, and insertions or deletions at six rearrangement sites. Within each subset, clonotype counts were normalized to sorted cell number, and only after that were true diversity and Gini coefficients computed with the tcR R package. The overlap coefficient, calculated on TCRB nucleotide sequences, was used to measure repertoire sharing. Out-of-frame TCRB sequences from naive cells were analyzed as a proxy for the pre-selection repertoire. TCRdb mirrors the immuneACCESS table, restricted to in-frame sequences. Some clones are absent from its copies; in checked studies, under half trace to an unresolved V gene, and the reason for the others is unknown. Clonal size and the V and J genes are those of that table, whereas D and trimming came from the DNA. The sample table contains roughly 230,000 clones; only one count was recorded for more than 9% of them. The top ten clonotypes cover approximately 0.035% of the sample.

This clone was counted many times. Its antigen is unknown. No base-level quality is on record; no much larger clone is a single base apart. From each donor, a single peripheral blood sample of around 120 mL on average was drawn into heparinised tubes. A BD FACSAria II was used to sort naive, central memory, regulatory and stem cell-like memory CD4+ T cells with a panel that included CD45RO, CCR7, CD25, CD127, CD95 and CD27. A purity above 98% was achieved for all sorted populations. PBMCs were separated immediately by Lymphoprep density gradient centrifugation and were stained directly, without being cultured. To minimize batch effects, samples were stained and sorted in pairs, one healthy donor with one patient per experiment. The junction shows trimming of 5 bases on V and 4 bases on J, and the gene matches do not reach 4 bases of it. From the germline V gene, CDR1 is MDHEN and CDR2 is SYDVKM. Counted from cysteine to phenylalanine, this CDR3 has 13 amino acids. CDR3 DNA only is kept here, 39 bases in frame from base 1.

The source is a woman aged 18-29 years in good health. In this chain, TRBV28 is recombined with TRBJ2-7; TRBD2 agrees with 8 junctional bases. The sample was naive CD4+ T cells from blood. This specimen's cell subset or site label, interpreted: true naive CD4+ T cells. The CDR3 corresponds to CASSPGGGYEQYF. The DNA reads as follows: TGTGCCAGCAGTCCGGGAGGGGGATACGAGCAGTACTTC. Joined to the reference TRBV28 and TRBJ2-7 proteins, this CDR3 gives the full variable domain: DVKVTQSSRYLVKRTGEKVFLECVQDMDHENMFWYRQDPGLGLRLIYFSYDVKMKEKGDIPEGYSVSREKKERFSLILESASTNQTSMYLCASSPGGGYEQYFGPGTRLTVT.